The 16 T cell receptor beta chains reported below all come from one sample, sequenced in a study of blood T cell repertoires in COVID-19. The method was immunoSEQ multiplex PCR; TCRdb's version includes in-frame clones alone and lacks a portion of them. The sample contains 110,000 to 150,000 clones, almost 85% of which appear only once. Sample: peripheral blood. Every receptor here comes from a man aged 45 to 65 with acute or convalescent COVID-19.

The genes are TRBV5-1 and TRBJ2-2, with 9 positions matching TRBD1. The CDR3 is 15 residues long. Germline CDR1 is SGHRS and CDR2 is YFSETQ. Trimming took 0 bases from V and 6 from J; bases not matched to a gene: 3. CDR3 coding DNA: TGCGCCAGCAGCTTGGAAGGACAGGGGTCCGGGGAGCTGTTTTTT. Translation: CASSLEGQGSGELFF. Full variable domain (rest looked up from reference TRBV5-1 and TRBJ2-2): KAGVTQTPRYLIKTRGQQVTLSCSPISGHRSVSWYQQTPGQGLQFLFEYFSETQRNKGNFPGRFSGRQFSNSRSEMNVSTLELGDSALYLCASSLEGQGSGELFFGEGSRLTVL.

This chain links TRBV19 with TRBJ2-4; a weak D match, TRBD1 (5 bases). V shed 5 bases and J shed 3 bases, with 11 bases lying between them. Germline CDR1 LNHDA, CDR2 SQIVND (reference sequence). This CDR3 spans 14 amino acids. The CDR3 nucleotides are TGTGCCAGTAGTCTCGGACAAAGCAAAAACATTCAGTACTTC. As protein: CASSLGQSKNIQYF.

The chain uses TRBV25-1 and TRBJ2-7; TRBD1 matches at 8 bases. CDR1 and CDR2 (germline): MGHDK, SYGVNS. Trimming removed 7 bases from V and 5 bases from J; junction bases left unmatched: 10. The CDR3 has 14 residues. CDR3 in DNA: TGTGCCAGCACCAAAACAGGGGGAGGTGACGAGCAGTACTTC. Translated, it gives CASTKTGGGDEQYF.

This clone turned up a few times. The chain has TRBV11-2 and TRBJ1-2, with D unclear. The CDR3 runs 16 residues. V gave up 6 bases and J gave up 4 bases, with 21 bases separating them. From germline, CDR1 is SGHAT and CDR2 FQNNGV. The CDR3, as DNA: TGTGCCAGCAGTCAGACCGAGGCACACCGGATCTATGGCTACACCTTC. Its translation is CASSQTEAHRIYGYTF.

V gene TRBV5-6 combines with J gene TRBJ2-5, with D possibly matching TRBD2 (5 bases). The CDR3 consists of 13 residues. CDR1 is SGHDT, CDR2 YYEEEE, per germline. The V end lost 4 bases, the J end lost 5 bases, and 12 bases lay between the germline ends. The CDR3 nucleotides are TGTGCCAGCAGCCTTGCGGGTATGGAGACCCAGTACTTC. It specifies CASSLAGMETQYF.

The J gene is TRBJ1-5, the V gene TRBV25-1; the D gene is possibly TRBD1 (6 bases). Germline CDR1 is MGHDK and CDR2 is SYGVNS. Between the trimmed V and J ends, which lost 2 bases and 7 bases, there was a span of 15 bases. The CDR3 sequence is 15 residues long. CDR3 DNA sequence: TGTGCCAGCAGTGAACTAGGGGGTTTGGACCAGCCCCAGCATTTT. This codes for CASSELGGLDQPQHF.

V and J are TRBV28 and TRBJ2-1, with D perhaps TRBD1 (6 bases). With 4 bases removed from V and 12 bases from J, the gap between germline ends came to 19 bases. Germline assignment: CDR1 MDHEN and CDR2 SYDVKM. The CDR3 is 14 amino acids. CDR3 DNA sequence: TGTGCCAGCAGTTCGACCATACAGGGATGGTCGCAGTTCTTC. Translated: CASSSTIQGWSQFF.

The genes are TRBV18 and TRBJ2-5; TRBD1 matches at 7 bases. The CDR3 sequence is 15 residues long. Per germline, CDR1 KGHSH and CDR2 LQKENI. Germline trimming cut 4 bases from V and 2 bases from J; bases unmatched to any gene: 7. The CDR3 loop is CASSRGQPTQETQYF. The CDR3 DNA is TGTGCCAGCTCACGGGGACAGCCGACTCAAGAGACCCAGTACTTC.

The chain couples TRBV5-1 to TRBJ1-1; D gene uncertain. Trimming removed 0 bases at V and 1 base at J, with 10 bases between. CDR3 length: 15 amino acids. CDR1 is SGHRS and CDR2 is YFSETQ in the germline V gene. Written as DNA, the CDR3 is TGCGCCAGCAGCTTGGACATCCTAGGGAACACTGAAGCTTTCTTT. Translation gives CASSLDILGNTEAFF. The full variable domain, its missing parts supplied by reference TRBV5-1 and TRBJ1-1, is KAGVTQTPRYLIKTRGQQVTLSCSPISGHRSVSWYQQTPGQGLQFLFEYFSETQRNKGNFPGRFSGRQFSNSRSEMNVSTLELGDSALYLCASSLDILGNTEAFFGQGTRLTVV.

This chain joins TRBV3-1 (or the pseudogene TRBV3-2) and TRBJ1-3; TRBD1 is a possible D gene (6 bases). Germline V gene lookup returns CDR1 LGHDT and CDR2 YNNKEL (reference sequence). Trimming took off 4 bases at V and 2 bases at J, with 12 bases between the two ends. This CDR3 comprises 15 residues. CDR3 amino acids: CASSREGGTGNTIYF. CDR3 in DNA: TGTGCCAGCAGCCGGGAGGGGGGGACTGGAAACACCATATATTTT.

The chain carries TRBV6-1 and TRBJ1-1, with 8 positions matching TRBD1. J gave up 5 bases and V 2 bases, and 7 bases lay outside the gene matches. Germline-derived CDR1 and CDR2 are MNHNS and SASEGT. There are 15 residues in the CDR3. CDR3 sequence: CASSEPGQGRTEAFF. The CDR3 nucleotides read TGTGCCAGCAGTGAACCCGGACAGGGTAGGACTGAAGCTTTCTTT.

V gene TRBV9 combines with J gene TRBJ1-5; D is perhaps TRBD1 (5 bases). V lost 3 bases and J lost 0, with 7 bases in between. Germline assignment: CDR1 SGDLS and CDR2 YYNGEE. The CDR3 length is 14 residues. In nucleotides, the CDR3 is TGTGCCAGCAGCGCAGGACATAGCAATCAGCCCCAGCATTTT. Encoded protein: CASSAGHSNQPQHF. The whole variable domain, filled in from reference TRBV9 and TRBJ1-5, reads DSGVTQTPKHLITATGQRVTLRCSPRSGDLSVYWYQQSLDQGLQFLIQYYNGEERAKGNILERFSAQQFPDLHSELNLSSLELGDSALYFCASSAGHSNQPQHFGDGTRLSIL.

The chain links TRBV29-1 to TRBJ2-5; 10 bases align to TRBD2. This CDR3 contains 14 residues. The V gene's germline CDR1 is SQVTM and CDR2 ANQGSEA. The trim removed 8 bases at V and 4 bases at J, leaving 10 bases unmatched. CDR3 coding DNA: TGCAGCATCACGACTAGCGGGTCCCGAGAGACCCAGTACTTC. It yields the protein CSITTSGSRETQYF.

The chain links TRBV19 to TRBJ1-3, with unresolved D. Looked up from germline, CDR1 is LNHDA and CDR2 is SQIVND (reference sequence). V gave up 6 bases and J gave up 4 bases, with 13 bases separating them. The CDR3 is 14 amino acids. For the CDR3, the DNA is TGTGCCAGTAGAGATACGGCAGGAGGAAACACCATATATTTT. Amino acids: CASRDTAGGNTIYF.

This chain connects TRBV6-5 to TRBJ1-1; 8 positions agree with TRBD1. The germline V gene encodes CDR1 MNHEY and CDR2 SVGAGI. J gave up 1 base and V 5 bases, and 3 bases lay outside the gene matches. The CDR3 loop spans 14 amino acids. This CDR3 is CASSHGQGNTEAFF. The CDR3 DNA reads TGTGCCAGCAGTCACGGACAGGGGAACACTGAAGCTTTCTTT.

The chain employs TRBV5-7 and TRBJ2-1, with 8 positions matching TRBD2. TRBV5-7 falls under the ORF class, with uncertain function. After removal of 5 bases from V and 14 bases from J, the junction contained 15 bases not matched to a gene. The CDR3 sequence is 14 residues long. The CDR3 nucleotides are TGTGCCAGCAGACCACGGGAGTGTCCGGGACTAGAGTTCTTC. Protein: CASRPRECPGLEFF.